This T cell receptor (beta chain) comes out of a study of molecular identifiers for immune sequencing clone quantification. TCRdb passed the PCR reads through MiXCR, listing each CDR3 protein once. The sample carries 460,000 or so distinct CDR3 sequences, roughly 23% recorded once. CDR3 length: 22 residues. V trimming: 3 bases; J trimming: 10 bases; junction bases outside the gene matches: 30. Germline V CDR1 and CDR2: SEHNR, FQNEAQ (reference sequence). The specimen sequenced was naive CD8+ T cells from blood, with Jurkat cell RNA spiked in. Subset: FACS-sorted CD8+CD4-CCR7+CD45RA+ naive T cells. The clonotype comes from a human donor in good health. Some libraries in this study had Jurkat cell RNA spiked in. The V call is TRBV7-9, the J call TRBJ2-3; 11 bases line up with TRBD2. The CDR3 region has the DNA TGTGCCAGCAGCTTTTACAGCTCCGGACTAGCGGGCGATCGGGCGTCCCCGTGGGCGCAGTATTTT. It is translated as CASSFYSSGLAGDRASPWAQYF.